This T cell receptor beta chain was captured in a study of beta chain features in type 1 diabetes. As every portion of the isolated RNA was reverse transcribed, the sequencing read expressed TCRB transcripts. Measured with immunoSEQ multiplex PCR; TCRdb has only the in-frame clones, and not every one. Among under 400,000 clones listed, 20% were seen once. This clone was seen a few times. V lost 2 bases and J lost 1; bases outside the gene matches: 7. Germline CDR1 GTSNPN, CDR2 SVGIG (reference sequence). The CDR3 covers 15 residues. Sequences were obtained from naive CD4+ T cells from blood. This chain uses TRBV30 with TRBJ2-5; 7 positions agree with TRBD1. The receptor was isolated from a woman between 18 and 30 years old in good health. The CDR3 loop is CAWSNTGVTQETQYF. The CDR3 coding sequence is TGTGCCTGGAGTAATACAGGGGTGACCCAAGAGACCCAGTACTTC.